This T cell receptor (beta chain) was recorded in a study of CD8 T cells in ankylosing spondylitis. Regarding this clonotype: Its specificity is unknown.

Libraries of TCR beta came from quantitative 5'-RACE with molecular barcodes. Using its own MiXCR run on the 5' RACE reads, TCRdb lists one record per CDR3 protein. The sample comprises some 400,000 distinct CDR3 sequences, about 22% of which are singletons, and about 16% rests with the top ten. Study-wide results and caveats: A TCR beta motif of fewer than ten highly homologous variants seemed to mark ankylosing spondylitis blood.

The CDR3 has 15 residues. V gave up 4 bases and J gave up 3 bases, with 14 bases separating them. Germline lookup yields CDR1 SGHTA and CDR2 FQGNSA. The chain links TRBV7-2 to TRBJ2-3; possibly TRBD2 for D (5 bases). Source material: blood, either unsorted or a sorted T cell fraction (not recorded which). The clonotype was recovered from a male donor with ankylosing spondylitis. This CDR3 is CASSSEHRGTDTQYF. The CDR3 DNA reads as TGTGCCAGCAGCTCGGAGCATAGAGGGACAGATACGCAGTATTTT.